The clone carrying this TCR beta chain was found once. These data are taken from a study of blood T cell repertoires in COVID-19. Across the whole study: PBMCs, B-cell-depleted T cells, or T cells were the source of the cDNA or gDNA that made up the material.

V was clipped by 0 bases and J by 5 bases, with 8 bases between them. CDR3 length: 14 residues. The germline CDR1 and CDR2 sequences are SGHRS and YFSETQ. TCRdb's copy holds only in-frame clones and misses some; the assay was immunoSEQ multiplex PCR. Seen here are 160,000 or so clones, 89% observed once, and the top ten hold 2.5% to 3.5%. This sequence joins TRBV5-1 and TRBJ2-2; tentatively, D is TRBD1 (5 bases). The source is a man aged 55-75 years with acute or convalescent COVID-19. Sequenced material: peripheral blood. The DNA for the CDR3 is TGCGCCAGCAGCTTGGGACAGATTACCGGGGAGCTGTTTTTT. The encoded protein is CASSLGQITGELFF.